A single sample gave rise to the 14 T cell receptor beta chains below, sequenced in a study of blood T cell repertoires in COVID-19. The method was immunoSEQ multiplex PCR; TCRdb's version includes in-frame clones alone and lacks a portion of them. Among some 290,000 clones listed, under 95% were seen once. Sequenced sample: PBMCs or T cells enriched from blood (not recorded which). Every receptor here comes from a middle-aged woman with acute COVID-19.

The chain's CDR3 is CASSLPGQGAGSPLHF. The DNA of the CDR3 is TGTGCCAGCAGCTTACCGGGACAGGGGGCTGGGTCACCCCTCCACTTT. The chain employs TRBV7-9 and TRBJ1-6; 12 nucleotides match TRBD1. Germline V lookup: CDR1 SEHNR, CDR2 FQNEAQ (reference sequence). The CDR3 is 16 residues long. Trimming removed 2 bases from V and 10 bases from J; junction bases left unmatched: 6.

This chain links TRBV27 with TRBJ2-3; 8 positions match TRBD1. Germline-derived CDR1 and CDR2 are MNHEY and SMNVEV (reference sequence). The CDR3 runs 15 residues. V lost 5 bases to trimming and J lost 2 bases; unmatched junction nucleotides: 6. The CDR3 DNA reads as TGTGCCAGCAGTCCCGACAGGGGAGACACAGATACGCAGTATTTT. Translated: CASSPDRGDTDTQYF.

This chain joins TRBV28 and TRBJ2-7, with TRBD1 identical over 7 bases. The V gene's germline CDR1 is MDHEN and CDR2 SYDVKM. The CDR3 runs 14 residues. Losses at the gene ends were 6 bases for V and 5 bases for J; bases not matched to a gene: 10. CDR3 protein: CASSLGGSVNEQYF. In nucleotides, the CDR3 is TGTGCCAGCAGCCTAGGGGGCAGTGTCAACGAGCAGTACTTC.

V usage is TRBV19 and J usage is TRBJ1-3; TRBD1 agrees at 7 bases. Losses at the gene ends were 7 bases for V and 13 bases for J; bases not matched to a gene: 22. Germline V gene lookup returns CDR1 LNHDA and CDR2 SQIVND (reference sequence). This CDR3 region has 16 residues. CDR3 region: CASNIPNRQGPGLIYF. DNA for the CDR3: TGTGCCAGTAATATCCCGAATCGACAGGGCCCTGGATTAATATATTTT.

The V gene is TRBV24-1, the J gene TRBJ1-1; D is unresolved. Per the germline V gene, CDR1 is KGHDR and CDR2 is SFDVKD. The CDR3 contains 11 residues. V was trimmed by 5 bases and J by 6 bases, leaving 6 bases between them. This CDR3 reads CATSGGAEAFF. CDR3 bases: TGTGCCACCAGTGGGGGAGCTGAAGCTTTCTTT.

This chain links TRBV7-2 with TRBJ2-6; 9 nucleotides align to TRBD1. The germline V gene has CDR1 SGHTA and CDR2 FQGNSA. Trimming cost V 2 bases and J 2 bases; bases outside gene matches: 10. CDR3 length: 19 residues. This CDR3 is CASSLQRQGGATGANVLTF. Written as DNA, the CDR3 is TGTGCCAGCAGCTTACAGAGACAGGGGGGGGCGACTGGGGCCAACGTCCTGACTTTC.

The chain employs TRBV11-2 and TRBJ2-2; D gene ambiguous. Germline V lookup: CDR1 SGHAT, CDR2 FQNNGV. Trimming took off 1 base at V and 0 bases at J, with 15 bases between the two ends. The CDR3 length is 18 residues. The CDR3 DNA reads as TGTGCCAGCAGCTTAGGTCCTTCGTACAGCTCGAACACCGGGGAGCTGTTTTTT. It translates to CASSLGPSYSSNTGELFF. Using reference TRBV11-2 and TRBJ2-2 for the parts outside the CDR3, the full variable domain is EAGVAQSPRYKIIEKRQSVAFWCNPISGHATLYWYQQILGQGPKLLIQFQNNGVVDDSQLPKDRFSAERLKGVDSTLKIQPAKLEDSAVYLCASSLGPSYSSNTGELFFGEGSRLTVL.

CDR3 protein: CACSQASTEAFF. The CDR3 bases are TGTGCCTGCTCCCAAGCGAGCACTGAAGCTTTCTTT. The gene calls are TRBV30 and TRBJ1-1; D is ambiguous. Per germline, CDR1 GTSNPN and CDR2 SVGIG (reference sequence). This CDR3 is built from 12 residues. Trimming cost V 6 bases and J 4 bases, with 12 bases left between them.

This clone was counted once. The rearrangement joins TRBV5-1 to TRBJ1-1; a weak D match, TRBD1 (5 bases). Germline V gives CDR1 SGHRS, CDR2 YFSETQ. This CDR3 contains 14 residues. V was shortened by 4 bases and J by 6 bases, with 16 bases between the two germline ends. The chain's CDR3 is CASSRAGGSAEAFF. CDR3 sequence (DNA): TGCGCCAGCAGCCGAGCCGGGGGAAGCGCTGAAGCTTTCTTT.

The chain carries TRBV7-2 and TRBJ1-4; D possibly corresponds to TRBD1 (6 bases). V was shortened by 5 bases and J by 8 bases, with 15 bases between the two germline ends. Germline assignment: CDR1 SGHTA and CDR2 FQGNSA. The CDR3 loop spans 14 amino acids. CDR3 nucleotide sequence: TGTGCCAGCAGCGCCAGGGGCGGAATGGAAAAACTGTTTTTT. It yields the protein CASSARGGMEKLFF.

The chain recombines TRBV9 with TRBJ2-2; 14 bases are shared with TRBD2. After removal of 0 bases from V and 6 bases from J, the junction contained 7 bases not matched to a gene. This CDR3 is 18 amino acids long. The germline V gene encodes CDR1 SGDLS and CDR2 YYNGEE. In nucleotides, the CDR3 is TGTGCCAGCAGCGTAGGGTTGACTAGCGGGGGGGCTGCCGGGGAGCTGTTTTTT. Amino acid sequence: CASSVGLTSGGAAGELFF. Complete variable domain (other parts from reference TRBV9 and TRBJ2-2): DSGVTQTPKHLITATGQRVTLRCSPRSGDLSVYWYQQSLDQGLQFLIQYYNGEERAKGNILERFSAQQFPDLHSELNLSSLELGDSALYFCASSVGLTSGGAAGELFFGEGSRLTVL.

Remarks on this clone: The sample contains more than one DNA sequence encoding this CDR3. This chain uses TRBV11-2 with TRBJ2-1; TRBD2 aligns across 11 bases. Trimming cost V 5 bases and J 4 bases; bases outside gene matches: 4. CDR1 is SGHAT, CDR2 FQNNGV, per germline. The CDR3 consists of 15 residues. This CDR3 is CASSLLAGGYNEQFF. The CDR3 DNA is TGTGCCAGCAGCCTTCTAGCGGGAGGATACAATGAGCAGTTCTTC.

The CDR3 protein is CASSFTGADTQYF. CDR3 nucleotides: TGTGCCAGCAGTTTTACGGGGGCAGATACGCAGTATTTT. The gene calls are TRBV12-3 or TRBV12-4 and TRBJ2-3, with D perhaps TRBD2 (6 bases). V was cut by 3 bases and J by 4 bases, with 8 bases left in between. The CDR3 consists of 13 residues.

The DNA of the CDR3 is TGTGCCAGTAGTATGTGGGGGGGGGAAGAGACCCAGTACTTC. Translating it yields CASSMWGGEETQYF. The rearrangement uses TRBV19 and TRBJ2-5; TRBD2 matches at 7 bases. V lost 3 bases to trimming and J lost 3 bases; unmatched junction nucleotides: 4. Germline assignment: CDR1 LNHDA and CDR2 SQIVND (reference sequence). This CDR3 is built from 14 residues.